This T cell receptor beta chain comes out of a study of shared clonotypes between healthy human individuals. This CDR3 spans 14 amino acids. Per the germline V gene, CDR1 is MGHDK and CDR2 is SYGVNS. V was cut by 4 bases and J by 0 bases, with 9 bases left in between. Study-wide results and caveats: The study generally estimated greater richness for naive than memory subsets.

Repertoires were generated with immunoSEQ multiplex PCR, while TCRdb's copy carries only in-frame clones and drops some. The sample lists approximately 2.5 million clones, approximately 94% seen once, with 0.13% to 0.15% in the top ten. In regard to this clone: Its antigen is as yet unknown.

The chain carries TRBV25-1 and TRBJ1-1; D is possibly TRBD1 (5 bases). This TCR was recovered from a man between 18 and 35 years old in good health. The sequenced sample consisted of naive CD4+ T cells sorted from blood. Subset in this sample: CD45RA+ positively selected. The CDR3 reads CASSGSGLNTEAFF. CDR3 DNA: TGTGCCAGCAGTGGGTCAGGGTTGAACACTGAAGCTTTCTTT.